Listed below are T cell receptor beta chains from one sample, sequenced in a study of T cells after yellow fever vaccination. TCRdb fed the 5' RACE reads into MiXCR, producing one record per CDR3 protein. The data show approximately 550,000 distinct CDR3 sequences, roughly 13% seen once. The sequences come from PBMCs, collected on the day of the yellow fever booster vaccination. These receptors all come from a man aged 25-40 years who received the YFV17D yellow fever vaccine. CDR3s include the opening cysteine and the closing phenylalanine or tryptophan. Each record gives: D gene, clone size, J gene, V gene, CDR3 DNA, CDR3 protein. The D gene is left open where the match is weak. Size tells how often a clone was seen (once, few, many) or the class of an expanded clone, and some rows leave it out.

>NA|NA|TRBJ2-5|TRBV11-1
TGTGCCAGCAGCTCAGGACAGTTTGAAGAGACCCAGTACTTC
CASSSGQFEETQYF
>NA|few|TRBJ1-5|TRBV19
TGTGCCAGTAGTATTAACCGATATAGCAATCAGCCCCAGCATTTT
CASSINRYSNQPQHF
>TRBD2|many|TRBJ2-1|TRBV28
TGTGCCAGCAGTAGCGGGACTAGCGGAAATTACAATGAGCAGTTCTTC
CASSSGTSGNYNEQFF
>NA|few|TRBJ2-3|TRBV9
TGTGCCAGCAGTCTTTCTAGCGAGGATACGCAGTATTTT
CASSLSSEDTQYF
>TRBD1|NA|TRBJ2-7|TRBV6-1
TGTGCCAGCAGTCCTAGAAGGACAGGGGGCATGAACGAGCAGTACTTC
CASSPRRTGGMNEQYF
>TRBD1|NA|TRBJ1-1|TRBV6-1
TGTGCCAGCAGTGAGGTCCCTCAGGGGGCTGAAGCTTTCTTT
CASSEVPQGAEAFF
>TRBD2|few|TRBJ2-1|TRBV7-2
TGTGCCAGCAGTTTTTCACTAGCGGGAGCCCCCTACAATGAGCAGTTCTTC
CASSFSLAGAPYNEQFF
>TRBD2|few|TRBJ2-7|TRBV7-8
TGTGCCAGCAGCCCCAGGACTAGCAATCCCCACGAGCAGTACTTC
CASSPRTSNPHEQYF
>TRBD1|few|TRBJ2-7|TRBV5-1
TGCGCCAGCAGCTTATATCAGGGGGCAGACGAGCAGTACTTC
CASSLYQGADEQYF
>NA|NA|TRBJ2-5|TRBV4-2
TGTGCCAGCAGCCAAGATCCACGGAAAGAAGAGACCCAGTACTTC
CASSQDPRKEETQYF
>NA|NA|TRBJ1-3|TRBV2
TGTGCCAGCAGCGTCGACCATGCCTCTGGAAACACCATATATTTT
CASSVDHASGNTIYF
>NA|NA|TRBJ2-5|TRBV14
TGTGCCAGCAGCCTTCAAGGGCAGCAAGAGACCCAGTACTTC
CASSLQGQQETQYF
>NA|few|TRBJ1-2|TRBV30
TGTGCCTGGGGGACATTGGGCTACACCTTC
CAWGTLGYTF
>NA|NA|TRBJ2-1|TRBV20-1
TGCAGTGCTAGAGGCGGCGGCTACAATGAGCAGTTCTTC
CSARGGGYNEQFF
>TRBD2|few|TRBJ2-7|TRBV7-2
TGTGCCAGCAGCTGGGGGACTAGCGGGAGTGAGCAGTACTTC
CASSWGTSGSEQYF
>NA|few|TRBJ1-5|TRBV28
TGTGCCAGCAGTTTGTACAGGGGCAATCAGCCCCAGCATTTT
CASSLYRGNQPQHF
>TRBD2|NA|TRBJ2-1|TRBV5-1
TGCGCCAGCAGCTTAGCGGGAGAGGACAATGAGCAGTTCTTC
CASSLAGEDNEQFF
>NA|many|TRBJ2-5|TRBV6-2/TRBV6-3
TGTGCCAGCAGTTGGGGCTTGGGGACGGGAGAGACCCAGTACTTC
CASSWGLGTGETQYF
>TRBD1|few|TRBJ2-1|TRBV5-1
TGCGCCAGCAGCTTGGCCGGGGGACAGGGTTGGGATGAGCAGTTCTTC
CASSLAGGQGWDEQFF
>NA|once|TRBJ1-5|TRBV28
TGTGCCAGCGGTCAGTGGAGAGGGCAGCCCCAGCATTTT
CASGQWRGQPQHF
>NA|few|TRBJ2-1|TRBV20-1
TGCAGTGCGAGAACTAGATCCTACAATGAGCAGTTCTTC
CSARTRSYNEQFF
>TRBD1|NA|TRBJ1-5|TRBV20-1
TGCAGTGCTAGCGAAGACAGGGTGGTGCAGCCCCAGCATTTT
CSASEDRVVQPQHF
>NA|few|TRBJ2-7|TRBV28
TGTGCCAGCAAAGAGGACGCCATGGGGTACGAGCAGTACTTC
CASKEDAMGYEQYF
>NA|NA|TRBJ2-1|TRBV9
TGTGCCAGCAGTGAATTTCCCGCCGGGGATGAGCAGTTCTTC
CASSEFPAGDEQFF
>NA|few|TRBJ1-2|TRBV7-2
TGTGCCAGCAGCTTAGGCTCAGCGTATAACTATGGCTACACCTTC
CASSLGSAYNYGYTF
>NA|NA|TRBJ1-5|TRBV20-1
TGCAGTGCAAGGTCCGGCAGGGTTAACAATCAGCCCCAGCATTTT
CSARSGRVNNQPQHF
>TRBD1|NA|TRBJ1-1|TRBV27
TGTGCCAGCAGTTTATCCCACCTCCGACAGGGGGCAAAAACTGAAGCTTTCTTT
CASSLSHLRQGAKTEAFF
>NA|many|TRBJ2-2|TRBV5-1
TGCGCCAGCAGCTTGGGACACGCGAACACCGGGGAGCTGTTTTTT
CASSLGHANTGELFF
>NA|NA|TRBJ1-2|TRBV7-9
TGTGCCAGCAGCCTCACCAGGGGATCAGATGGCTACACCTTC
CASSLTRGSDGYTF
>TRBD1|NA|TRBJ2-2|TRBV6-1
TGTGCCAGCAGGGGACAGGGGGCTTGGACCGGGGAGCTGTTTTTT
CASRGQGAWTGELFF
>NA|NA|TRBJ1-1|TRBV7-9
TGTGCCAGCAGCTTAGCCAGAAGAAACACTGAAGCTTTCTTT
CASSLARRNTEAFF
>NA|NA|TRBJ2-6|TRBV5-1
TGCGCCAGCAGTGCTGGGGCCAACGTCCTGACTTTC
CASSAGANVLTF
>NA|NA|TRBJ2-7|TRBV4-2
TGTGCCAGCAGCCATGGGGACGCCTACGAGCAGTACTTC
CASSHGDAYEQYF
>NA|many|TRBJ1-1|TRBV3-1
TGTGCCAGCAGCCAGATCGGGGGTGAAGCTTTCTTT
CASSQIGGEAFF
>NA|NA|TRBJ2-7|TRBV20-1
TGCAGTGCTAGTTCCTCTAACTACGAGCAGTACTTC
CSASSSNYEQYF
>NA|NA|TRBJ2-7|TRBV6-5
TGTGCCAGCAGTTACCTCAGGGCTGGGGAGCAGTACTTC
CASSYLRAGEQYF
>TRBD1|few|TRBJ2-1|TRBV5-4
TGTGCCACCGGGACAGTGGCCGTGGATGAGCAGTTCTTC
CATGTVAVDEQFF
>TRBD2|NA|TRBJ2-1|TRBV6-1
TGTGCCAGCAGTGAATCCCCCGGGACTAGATACCATGAGCAGTTCTTC
CASSESPGTRYHEQFF
>NA|few|TRBJ2-5|TRBV6-2/TRBV6-3
TGTGCCAGTGGGCGGCGAGCCCTGGAGACCCAGTACTTC
CASGRRALETQYF
>NA|NA|TRBJ1-2|TRBV4-3
TGCGCCAGCAGCCAAGAAGGAGGGGTTGGGGGCTACACCTTC
CASSQEGGVGGYTF
>NA|many|TRBJ2-7|TRBV7-2
TGTGCCAGCAGCTTAGCTGCCAGGACCTACGAGCAGTACTTC
CASSLAARTYEQYF
>NA|many|TRBJ1-1|TRBV10-3
TGTGCCATCAGTGGTCCGGACCTGAGTTCAGTTCGGACCACTGAAGCTTTCTTT
CAISGPDLSSVRTTEAFF
>NA|NA|TRBJ2-7|TRBV28
TGTGCCAGCAGTCATCAGGACAATCTAGACGAGCAGTACTTC
CASSHQDNLDEQYF
>NA|NA|TRBJ2-6|TRBV10-1
TGCGCCAGAGAGGGGGGGGAAAACTCTGGGGCCAACGTCCTGACTTTC
CAREGGENSGANVLTF
>NA|few|TRBJ2-7|TRBV20-1
TGCAGTGCTAGAGATCCAAGGCAGTCCTCCTACGAGCAGTACTTC
CSARDPRQSSYEQYF
>NA|NA|TRBJ2-7|TRBV7-2
TGTGCCAGCAGTTCCCAGGGGAGGGGCTACTACGAGCAGTACTTC
CASSSQGRGYYEQYF
>NA|many|TRBJ2-1|TRBV5-1
TGTGCCAGCAGCCTCGGCGGGCCCTACAATGAGCAGTTCTTC
CASSLGGPYNEQFF
>NA|NA|TRBJ2-7|TRBV20-1
TGCAGTGCTAGCACCTACGAGCAGTACTTC
CSASTYEQYF
>TRBD1|few|TRBJ2-5|TRBV24-1
TGTGCCACCAGTGACCCGGGACAGGGTCGGGAGACCCAGTACTTC
CATSDPGQGRETQYF
>TRBD2|few|TRBJ2-1|TRBV5-1
TGCGCCAGCAGACCAGCTAGCGGGACTTACAATGAGCAGTTCTTC
CASRPASGTYNEQFF
>NA|NA|TRBJ2-1|TRBV4-3
TGCGCCAGCAGCCAACGCCGAACCGGGAAAAACAATGAGCAGTTCTTC
CASSQRRTGKNNEQFF
>NA|many|TRBJ2-5|TRBV29-1
TGCAGCGTTGAAAAGGAGACCCAGTACTTC
CSVEKETQYF
>TRBD1|few|TRBJ2-7|TRBV5-6
TGTGCCAGCAGCTCGTCCGGGACAGGGATCTCCTACGAGCAGTACTTC
CASSSSGTGISYEQYF
>TRBD1|NA|TRBJ2-3|TRBV3-1
TGTGCCAGCAGCCAAGACCCGGGACAGGGTCGTACGCAGTATTTT
CASSQDPGQGRTQYF
>NA|few|TRBJ1-4|TRBV11-1
TGTGCCAGCAGCTTAGGGGAGAAGGAAAAACTGTTTTTT
CASSLGEKEKLFF